These 2 T cell receptor beta chains came from one sample sequenced in a study of beta chain features in type 1 diabetes. The authors reverse transcribed all of the isolated RNA, so sequencing captured expressed TCRB transcripts. Some clones are missing from TCRdb's copy, which holds only in-frame ones; the method was immunoSEQ multiplex PCR. This repertoire shows a few hundred thousand clones, over 7.5% found once; its top ten account for just under 0.035%. Sequenced: naive CD4+ T cells from blood. All receptors derive from a woman under 30 in good health.

This clone was found a few times. The chain couples TRBV5-1 to TRBJ2-1; D is unresolved. Germline CDR1 SGHRS, CDR2 YFSETQ. Trimming cost V 4 bases and J 6 bases, with 11 bases left between them. The CDR3 is 13 residues long. CDR3 protein: CASSVISGNEQFF. In nucleotides, the CDR3 is TGCGCCAGCAGCGTGATCTCGGGCAATGAGCAGTTCTTC.

The sample holds a few counts of this clone. V is TRBV18 and J is TRBJ2-7; D is uncertain. The germline gives CDR1 KGHSH, CDR2 LQKENI. This CDR3 region has 15 residues. Trimming removed 0 bases from V and 2 bases from J, with 11 bases in between. The CDR3 DNA is TGTGCCAGCTCACCACCGGGCGTTCAGACCTACGAGCAGTACTTC. Translated: CASSPPGVQTYEQYF. The whole variable domain, remainder taken from reference TRBV18 and TRBJ2-7, is NAGVMQNPRHLVRRRGQEARLRCSPMKGHSHVYWYRQLPEEGLKFMVYLQKENIIDESGMPKERFSAEFPKEGPSILRIQQVVRGDSAAYFCASSPPGVQTYEQYFGPGTRLTVT.